The rows below give T cell receptor beta chains drawn from one sample of a study of blood T cell repertoires in COVID-19. Profiled with immunoSEQ multiplex PCR; TCRdb holds only in-frame clones, not every one. The sample lists some 98,000 clones, approximately 82% occurring once. The sample comprised peripheral blood. These TCRs come from a man in his 70s with acute or convalescent COVID-19. Each CDR3 is given without its conserved first and last residue. The order of the fields is CDR3 length, V gene, CDR3 protein.

14	TRBV11-2	ASSLTGTGYNSPLH
12	TRBV27	ASRLAGGGNEQY
10	TRBV28	ASNEARNIQY
12	TRBV7-8	ASSPARVSNEQF
9	TRBV28	ASTSSDGYT
12	TRBV6-2/TRBV6-3	ASSYGGPGQPQH
13	TRBV27	ASSTTSGSAGELF
12	TRBV2	ASSDWGGYSPLH
17	TRBV3-1/TRBV3-2	ASSQARGLAGTGANVLT
14	TRBV19	ASSIEGGGKNDEQF
14	TRBV7-9	ASSAGTGGGHNEQF
10	TRBV6-6	ASNVGWEKLF